The clone carrying this T cell receptor beta chain occurred many times. CDR3 size: 13 residues. Germline V lookup: CDR1 SSHAT, CDR2 FNYEAQ (reference sequence). V was pared by 5 bases and J by 5 bases, with 13 bases between. The record originates from a study of CD8 T cells in ankylosing spondylitis. TCRdb re-called the 5' RACE reads with MiXCR, one entry per CDR3 protein. Among around 160,000 distinct CDR3 sequences, 11% were seen once, and the ten largest hold 29%. V and J are TRBV7-7 and TRBJ2-7, with unresolved D. The TCR was taken from a male donor with ankylosing spondylitis or in good health (not recorded which). Sequenced input: blood, either unsorted or a sorted T cell fraction (not recorded which). The CDR3 DNA reads TGTGCCAGCAGCATTAGGGCCCTGGACGAGCAGTACTTC. It yields the protein CASSIRALDEQYF.